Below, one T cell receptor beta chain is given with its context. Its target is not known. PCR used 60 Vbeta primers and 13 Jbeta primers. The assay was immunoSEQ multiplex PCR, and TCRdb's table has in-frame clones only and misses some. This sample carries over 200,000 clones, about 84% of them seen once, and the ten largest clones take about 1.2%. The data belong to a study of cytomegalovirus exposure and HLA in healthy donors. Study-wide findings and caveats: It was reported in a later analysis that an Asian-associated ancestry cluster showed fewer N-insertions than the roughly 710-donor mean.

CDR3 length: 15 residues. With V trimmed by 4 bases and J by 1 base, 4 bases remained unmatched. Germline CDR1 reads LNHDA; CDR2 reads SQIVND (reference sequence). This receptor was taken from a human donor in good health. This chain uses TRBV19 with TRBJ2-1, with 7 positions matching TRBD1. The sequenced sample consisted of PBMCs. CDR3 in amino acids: CASSKTGISYNEQFF. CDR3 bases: TGTGCCAGTAGTAAGACAGGGATTTCCTACAATGAGCAGTTCTTC.